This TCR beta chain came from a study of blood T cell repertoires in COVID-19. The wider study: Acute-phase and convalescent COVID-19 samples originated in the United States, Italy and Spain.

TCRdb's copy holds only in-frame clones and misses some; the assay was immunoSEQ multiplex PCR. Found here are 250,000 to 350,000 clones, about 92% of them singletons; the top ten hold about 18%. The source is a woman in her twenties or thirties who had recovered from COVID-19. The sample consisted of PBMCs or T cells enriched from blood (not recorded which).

CDR3 amino acids: CASSSSTGMNTEAFF. The CDR3 DNA follows: TGCGCCAGCAGCTCCTCGACAGGGATGAACACTGAAGCTTTCTTT. The J gene is TRBJ1-1, the V gene TRBV5-1, with 7 bases that match TRBD1. V was clipped by 3 bases and J by 0 bases; unmatched bases: 5. Germline assignment: CDR1 SGHRS and CDR2 YFSETQ. The CDR3 contains 15 residues.